This record looks at one T cell receptor (beta chain) sequence and its context. Clones were read by immunoSEQ multiplex PCR, and TCRdb kept only the in-frame ones, dropping some. The sample shows a few hundred thousand clones, just under 90% of them seen only once. This entry belongs to a study of blood T cell repertoires in COVID-19. Study background: Spain, Italy and the United States supplied samples that represented acute and convalescent COVID-19.

The CDR3 runs 17 residues. Germline values: CDR1 SGHRS, CDR2 YFSETQ. V shed 2 bases and J 4 bases; nucleotides not matched to a gene: 10. This chain joins TRBV5-1 and TRBJ1-5; 9 nucleotides match TRBD1. The sequenced sample consisted of peripheral blood. This TCR derives from a woman between 50 and 59 years old with COVID-19, enrolled during active disease. The CDR3 coding sequence is TGCGCCAGCAGCTTAGGACTTTCGGGACAGGGAAATCAGCCCCAGCATTTT. Translating gives CASSLGLSGQGNQPQHF.